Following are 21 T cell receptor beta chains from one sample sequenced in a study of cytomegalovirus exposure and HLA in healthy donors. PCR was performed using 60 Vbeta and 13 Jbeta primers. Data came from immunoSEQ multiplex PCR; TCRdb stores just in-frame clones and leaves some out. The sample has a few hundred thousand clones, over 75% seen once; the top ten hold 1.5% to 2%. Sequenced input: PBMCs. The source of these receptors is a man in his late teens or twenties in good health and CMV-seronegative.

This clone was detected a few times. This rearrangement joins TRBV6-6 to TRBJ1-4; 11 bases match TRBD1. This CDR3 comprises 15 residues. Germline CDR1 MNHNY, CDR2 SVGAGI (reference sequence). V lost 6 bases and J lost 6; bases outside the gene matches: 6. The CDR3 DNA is TGTGCCAGCAGACTTCCGGGACAGGGGGATGAAAAACTGTTTTTT. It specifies CASRLPGQGDEKLFF.

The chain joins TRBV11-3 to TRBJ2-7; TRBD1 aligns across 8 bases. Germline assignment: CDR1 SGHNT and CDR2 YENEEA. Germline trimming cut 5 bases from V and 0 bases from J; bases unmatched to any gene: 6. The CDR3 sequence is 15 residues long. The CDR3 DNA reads TGTGCCAGCAGCCCCCGACAGGGGAGCTCCTACGAGCAGTACTTC. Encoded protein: CASSPRQGSSYEQYF.

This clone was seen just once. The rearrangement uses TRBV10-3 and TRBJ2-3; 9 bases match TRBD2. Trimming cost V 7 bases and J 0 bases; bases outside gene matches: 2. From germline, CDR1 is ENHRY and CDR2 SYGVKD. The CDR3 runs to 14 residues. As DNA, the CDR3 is TGTGCCATCACGACTAGCGGTAGCACAGATACGCAGTATTTT. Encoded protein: CAITTSGSTDTQYF.

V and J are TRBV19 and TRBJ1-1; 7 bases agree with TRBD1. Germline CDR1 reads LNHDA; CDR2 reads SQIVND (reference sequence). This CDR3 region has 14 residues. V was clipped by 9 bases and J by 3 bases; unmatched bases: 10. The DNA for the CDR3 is TGTGCCAGCCAGCTCGACAGGGCCCACACTGAAGCTTTCTTT. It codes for CASQLDRAHTEAFF.

The CDR3 loop reads CSVAGTGGCGYTF. CDR3 nucleotides: TGCAGCGTCGCCGGGACAGGGGGATGTGGCTACACCTTC. This sequence joins TRBV29-1 and TRBJ1-2, with 11 bases that match TRBD1. The V and J ends lost 6 bases and 7 bases, in that order; junction bases with no gene match: 7. The CDR3 spans 13 residues. Germline V CDR1 and CDR2: SQVTM, ANQGSEA. The whole variable domain, remainder taken from reference TRBV29-1 and TRBJ1-2, is SAVISQKPSRDICQRGTSLTIQCQVDSQVTMMFWYRQQPGQSLTLIATANQGSEATYESGFVIDKFPISRPNLTFSTLTVSNMSPEDSSIYLCSVAGTGGCGYTFGSGTRLTVV.

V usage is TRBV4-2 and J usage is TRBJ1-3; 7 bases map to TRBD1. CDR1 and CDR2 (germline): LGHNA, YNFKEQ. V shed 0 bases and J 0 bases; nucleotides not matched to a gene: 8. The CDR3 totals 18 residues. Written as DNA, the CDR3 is TGTGCCAGCAGCCAAGAACGGGGAGCAGGGGGCTCTGGAAACACCATATATTTT. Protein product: CASSQERGAGGSGNTIYF.

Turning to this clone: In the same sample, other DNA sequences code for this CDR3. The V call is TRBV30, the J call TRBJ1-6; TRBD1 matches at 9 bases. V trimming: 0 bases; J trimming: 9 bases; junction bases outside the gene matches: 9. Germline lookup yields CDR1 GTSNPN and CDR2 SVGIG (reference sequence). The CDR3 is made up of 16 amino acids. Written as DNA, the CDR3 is TGTGCCTGGAGTGTACGGTGGGGACAGGGCCCTTCACCCCTCCACTTT. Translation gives CAWSVRWGQGPSPLHF.

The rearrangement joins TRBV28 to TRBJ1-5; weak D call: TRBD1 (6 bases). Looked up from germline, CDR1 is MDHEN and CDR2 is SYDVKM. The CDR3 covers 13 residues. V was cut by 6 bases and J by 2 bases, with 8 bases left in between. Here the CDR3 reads CASSRGRNQPQHF. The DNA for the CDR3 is TGTGCCAGCAGCAGGGGTCGCAATCAGCCCCAGCATTTT. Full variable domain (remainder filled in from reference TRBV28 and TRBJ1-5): DVKVTQSSRYLVKRTGEKVFLECVQDMDHENMFWYRQDPGLGLRLIYFSYDVKMKEKGDIPEGYSVSREKKERFSLILESASTNQTSMYLCASSRGRNQPQHFGDGTRLSIL.

CDR3 nucleotides: TGTGCCAGCACCACAGGGGAGGCTAACTATGGCTACACCTTC. This sequence encodes CASTTGEANYGYTF. The chain is built from TRBV18 and TRBJ1-2, with 7 bases fitting TRBD1. The CDR3 extends over 14 amino acids. After removal of 8 bases from V and 0 bases from J, the junction contained 6 bases not matched to a gene. Germline V lookup: CDR1 KGHSH, CDR2 LQKENI. Based on the CDR3 plus reference TRBV18 and TRBJ1-2, the full variable domain is NAGVMQNPRHLVRRRGQEARLRCSPMKGHSHVYWYRQLPEEGLKFMVYLQKENIIDESGMPKERFSAEFPKEGPSILRIQQVVRGDSAAYFCASTTGEANYGYTFGSGTRLTVV.

The CDR3 is CSGRGTGTSYEQYF. DNA for the CDR3: TGCAGCGGAAGAGGGACAGGGACCTCCTACGAGCAGTACTTC. The rearrangement uses TRBV29-1 and TRBJ2-7; 9 positions match TRBD1. The ends lost 7 bases at V and 0 bases at J; junction bases unmatched: 7. The V gene's germline CDR1 is SQVTM and CDR2 ANQGSEA. This CDR3 comprises 14 residues.

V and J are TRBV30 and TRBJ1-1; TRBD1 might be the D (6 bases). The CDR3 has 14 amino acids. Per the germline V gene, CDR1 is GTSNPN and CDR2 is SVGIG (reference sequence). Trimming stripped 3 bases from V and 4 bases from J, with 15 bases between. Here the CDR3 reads CAWSQTGRGTEAFF. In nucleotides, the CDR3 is TGTGCCTGGAGCCAAACAGGGAGGGGCACTGAAGCTTTCTTT.

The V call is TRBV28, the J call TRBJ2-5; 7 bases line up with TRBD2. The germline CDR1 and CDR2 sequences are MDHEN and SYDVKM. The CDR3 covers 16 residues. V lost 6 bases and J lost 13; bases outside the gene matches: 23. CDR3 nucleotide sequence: TGTGCCAGCAGCGGCCTCGGGAGCGGGGTTTCAATCACCGTGTACTTC. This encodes CASSGLGSGVSITVYF.

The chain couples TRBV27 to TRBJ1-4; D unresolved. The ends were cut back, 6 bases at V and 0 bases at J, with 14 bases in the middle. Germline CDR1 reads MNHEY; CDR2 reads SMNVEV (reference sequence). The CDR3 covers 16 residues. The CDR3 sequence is CASSSGRTATNEKLFF. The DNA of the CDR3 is TGTGCCAGCAGCTCCGGGAGGACTGCAACTAATGAAAAACTGTTTTTT.

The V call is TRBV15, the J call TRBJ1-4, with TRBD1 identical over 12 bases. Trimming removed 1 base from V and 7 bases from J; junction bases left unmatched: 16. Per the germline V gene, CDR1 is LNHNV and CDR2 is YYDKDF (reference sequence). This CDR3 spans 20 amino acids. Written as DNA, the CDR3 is TGTGCCACCAGCAGAGGAATGGGACAGGGGGCCCTCGAGGGGAGTGAAAAACTGTTTTTT. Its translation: CATSRGMGQGALEGSEKLFF.

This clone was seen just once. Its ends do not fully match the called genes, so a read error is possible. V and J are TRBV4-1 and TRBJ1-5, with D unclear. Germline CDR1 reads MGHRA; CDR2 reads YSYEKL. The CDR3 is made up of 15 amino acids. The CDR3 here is CASSHDGSNLQSQHF. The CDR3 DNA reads TGCGCCAGCAGCCACGACGGGTCTAATCTTCAGTCCCAGCATTTT.

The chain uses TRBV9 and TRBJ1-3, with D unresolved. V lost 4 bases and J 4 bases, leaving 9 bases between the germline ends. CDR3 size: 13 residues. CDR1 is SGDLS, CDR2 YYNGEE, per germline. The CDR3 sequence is CASSPPGGNTIYF. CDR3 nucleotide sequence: TGTGCCAGCAGCCCCCCGGGAGGAAACACCATATATTTT.

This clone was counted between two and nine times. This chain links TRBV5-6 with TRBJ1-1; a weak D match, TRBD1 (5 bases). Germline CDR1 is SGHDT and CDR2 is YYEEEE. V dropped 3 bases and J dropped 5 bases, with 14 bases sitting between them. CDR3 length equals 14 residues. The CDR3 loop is CASSWGEGRTEAFF. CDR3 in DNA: TGTGCCAGCAGCTGGGGCGAGGGGAGGACTGAAGCTTTCTTT.

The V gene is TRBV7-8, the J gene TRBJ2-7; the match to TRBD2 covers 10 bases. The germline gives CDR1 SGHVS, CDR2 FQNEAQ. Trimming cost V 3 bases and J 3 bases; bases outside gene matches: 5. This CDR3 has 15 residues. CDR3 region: CASSFLAGGLYEQYF. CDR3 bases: TGTGCCAGCAGCTTTTTAGCGGGGGGCCTCTACGAGCAGTACTTC.

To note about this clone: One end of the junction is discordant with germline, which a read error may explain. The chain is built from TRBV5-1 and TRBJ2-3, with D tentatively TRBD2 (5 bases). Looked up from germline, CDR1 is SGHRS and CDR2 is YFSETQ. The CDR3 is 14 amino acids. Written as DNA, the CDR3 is TGCGCGAGCAGGCCCAGCGGTAGCACAGATACGCAGTATTTT. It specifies CASRPSGSTDTQYF.

The CDR3: CASSPTGAYGYTF. As DNA, the CDR3 is TGTGCCAGCAGCCCGACAGGGGCCTATGGCTACACCTTC. The chain uses TRBV6-1 and TRBJ1-2; 8 bases match TRBD1. Germline assignment: CDR1 MNHNS and CDR2 SASEGT. The junction had 4 bases not matched to a gene; V was cut back by 6 bases and J by 4 bases. This CDR3 contains 13 residues.

CDR3 sequence: CASSLVPGTGDEKLFF. As DNA, the CDR3 is TGTGCCAGCAGCTTAGTCCCCGGGACAGGGGATGAAAAACTGTTTTTT. This chain links TRBV7-9 with TRBJ1-4; TRBD1 aligns across 10 bases. The V gene's germline CDR1 is SEHNR and CDR2 FQNEAQ (reference sequence). The CDR3 sequence is 16 residues long. Losses at the gene ends were 1 base for V and 6 bases for J; bases not matched to a gene: 5.